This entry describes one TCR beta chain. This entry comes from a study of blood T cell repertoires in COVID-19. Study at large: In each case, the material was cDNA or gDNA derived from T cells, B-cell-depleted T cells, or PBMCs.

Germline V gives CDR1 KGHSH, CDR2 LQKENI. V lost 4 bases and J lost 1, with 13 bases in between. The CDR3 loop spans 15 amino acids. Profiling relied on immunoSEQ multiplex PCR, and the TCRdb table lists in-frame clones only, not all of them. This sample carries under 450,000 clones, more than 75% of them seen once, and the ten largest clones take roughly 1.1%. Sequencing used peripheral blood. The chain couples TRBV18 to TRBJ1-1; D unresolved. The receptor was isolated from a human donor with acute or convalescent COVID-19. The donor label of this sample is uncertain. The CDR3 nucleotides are TGTGCCAGCTCACTCGAGTATTTAGAGAACACTGAAGCTTTCTTT. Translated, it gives CASSLEYLENTEAFF.